This T cell receptor (beta chain) was obtained from a study of T cells in tumors after PD-1 blockade. For the study at large: Treatment was either pembrolizumab 200 mg every 3 weeks or cemiplimab 350 mg every 2 weeks. Daily vismodegib 150 mg continued in a subset of anti-PD-1-treated patients. Mean per blood sample: some 120,000 templates (roughly 22,000-270,000), 36,536 unique clonotypes.

Method: immunoSEQ multiplex PCR; TCRdb's copy keeps in-frame clones and lacks some. Found here are fewer than 35,000 clones, about three quarters of them singletons; the top ten hold under 40%. CDR1 is SGHTS, CDR2 YDEGEE, per germline. V was cut by 0 bases and J by 5 bases, with 17 bases left in between. This CDR3 has 16 amino acids. The sequences come from PBMCs, collected before anti-PD-1 treatment. The chain joins TRBV5-8 to TRBJ1-1, with a possible D match to TRBD1 (6 bases). This clonotype was sampled from a human donor with basal cell carcinoma. CDR3 residues: CASSLAGQGRMTEAFF. The CDR3, as DNA: TGTGCCAGCAGCTTGGCCGGGCAGGGGAGAATGACTGAAGCTTTCTTT.